This T cell receptor beta chain was found in a study of cytomegalovirus exposure and HLA in healthy donors. Use of 60 Vbeta and 13 Jbeta primers characterized the PCR. Profiling relied on immunoSEQ multiplex PCR, and the TCRdb table lists in-frame clones only, not all of them. Of around 190,000 clones listed, 65% to 90% are singletons. V was shortened by 2 bases and J by 1 base, with 5 bases between the two germline ends. Germline CDR1 and CDR2: SGHAT and FQNNGV. The length of the CDR3 is 14 residues. This clone is a singleton in its sample. This TCR derives from a woman aged 45-60 years in good health and CMV-seronegative. Sequences were obtained from PBMCs. The chain links TRBV11-2 to TRBJ2-2, with D uncertain. The CDR3 reads CASSLLWNTGELFF. In nucleotides, the CDR3 is TGTGCCAGCAGCTTACTTTGGAACACCGGGGAGCTGTTTTTT.